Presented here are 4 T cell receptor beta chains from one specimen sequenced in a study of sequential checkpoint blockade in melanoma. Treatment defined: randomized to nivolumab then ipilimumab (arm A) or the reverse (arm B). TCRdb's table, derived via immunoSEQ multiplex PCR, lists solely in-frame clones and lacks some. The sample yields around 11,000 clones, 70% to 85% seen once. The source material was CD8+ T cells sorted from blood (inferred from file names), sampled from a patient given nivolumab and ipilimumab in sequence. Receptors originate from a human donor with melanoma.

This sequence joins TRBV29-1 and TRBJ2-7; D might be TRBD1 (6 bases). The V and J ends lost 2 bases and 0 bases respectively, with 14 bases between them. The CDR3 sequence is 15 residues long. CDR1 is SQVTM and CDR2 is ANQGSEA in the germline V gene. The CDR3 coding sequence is TGCAGCGTTGAATTTCAACAGGGTGGCTCCTACGAGCAGTACTTC. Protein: CSVEFQQGGSYEQYF.

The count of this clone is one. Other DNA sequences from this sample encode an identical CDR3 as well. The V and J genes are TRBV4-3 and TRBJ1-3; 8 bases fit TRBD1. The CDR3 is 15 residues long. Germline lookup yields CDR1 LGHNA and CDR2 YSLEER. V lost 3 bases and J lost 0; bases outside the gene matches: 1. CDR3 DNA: TGCGCCAGCAGCCAGGGGACAGGCTCTGGAAACACCATATATTTT. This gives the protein CASSQGTGSGNTIYF.

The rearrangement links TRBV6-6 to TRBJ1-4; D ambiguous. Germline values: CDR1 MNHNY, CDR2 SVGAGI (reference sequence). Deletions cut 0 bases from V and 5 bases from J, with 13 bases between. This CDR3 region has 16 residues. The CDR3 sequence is CASSYSQAIPNEKLFF. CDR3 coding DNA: TGTGCCAGCAGTTACTCCCAAGCGATACCAAATGAAAAACTGTTTTTT.

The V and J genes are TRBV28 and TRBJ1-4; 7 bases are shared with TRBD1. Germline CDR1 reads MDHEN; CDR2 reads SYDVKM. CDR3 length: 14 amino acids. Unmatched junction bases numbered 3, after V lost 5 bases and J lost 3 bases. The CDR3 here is CASSRDSANEKLFF. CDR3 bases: TGTGCCAGCAGTAGGGACAGCGCTAATGAAAAACTGTTTTTT.